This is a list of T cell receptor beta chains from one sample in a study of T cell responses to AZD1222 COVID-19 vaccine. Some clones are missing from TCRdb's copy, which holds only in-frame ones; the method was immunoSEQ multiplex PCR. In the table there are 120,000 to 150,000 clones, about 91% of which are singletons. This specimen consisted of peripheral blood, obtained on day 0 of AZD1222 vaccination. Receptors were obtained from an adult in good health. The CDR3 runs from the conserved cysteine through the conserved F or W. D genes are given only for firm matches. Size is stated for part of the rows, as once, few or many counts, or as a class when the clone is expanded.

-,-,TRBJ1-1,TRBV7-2,CASSLIKAGGLAFF,TGTGCCAGCAGCTTAATTAAGGCTGGCGGACTAGCTTTCTTT
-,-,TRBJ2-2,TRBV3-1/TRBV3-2,CASSPPGDYGGELFF,TGTGCCAGCAGCCCCCCCGGGGATTATGGCGGGGAGCTGTTTTTT
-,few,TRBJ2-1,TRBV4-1,CASSQDGGRMQFF,TGCGCCAGCAGCCAAGATGGAGGCAGGATGCAGTTCTTC
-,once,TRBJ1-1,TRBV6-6,CASTPPGVNTEAFF,TGTGCCAGCACCCCACCGGGGGTGAACACTGAAGCTTTCTTT
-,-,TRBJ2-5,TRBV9,CASNFGTPQETQYF,TGTGCCAGCAACTTCGGGACACCACAAGAGACCCAGTACTTC
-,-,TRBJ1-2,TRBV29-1,CSVQMGGLRYGYTF,TGCAGCGTCCAAATGGGGGGGCTGCGCTATGGCTACACCTTC
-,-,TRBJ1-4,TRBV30,CAYKDRRNEKLFF,TGTGCCTACAAAGACAGGAGGAATGAAAAACTGTTTTTT
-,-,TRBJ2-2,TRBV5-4,CASSLAGAGTGELFF,TGTGCCAGCAGCTTGGCAGGGGCGGGCACCGGGGAGCTGTTTTTT
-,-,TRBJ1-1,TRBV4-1,CASSGRGGTEAFF,TGCGCCAGCAGCGGCAGAGGGGGCACTGAAGCTTTCTTT
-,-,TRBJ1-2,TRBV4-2,CASSEDGTVYGYTF,TGTGCCAGCAGCGAGGACGGGACGGTCTATGGCTACACCTTC
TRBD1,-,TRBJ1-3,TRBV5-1,CASRGQSGSGNTIYF,TGCGCCAGCAGGGGACAGTCAGGCTCTGGAAACACCATATATTTT
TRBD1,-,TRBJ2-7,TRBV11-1,CASSSGQGAREQYF,TGTGCCAGCAGCTCGGGACAGGGGGCGAGGGAGCAGTACTTC
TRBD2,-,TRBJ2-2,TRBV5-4,CASSLLAGGRTGELFF,TGTGCCAGCAGCTTGCTAGCGGGGGGAAGGACCGGGGAGCTGTTTTTT
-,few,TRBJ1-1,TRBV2,CASVRTGDTEAFF,TGTGCCAGCGTCCGAACAGGAGACACTGAAGCTTTCTTT
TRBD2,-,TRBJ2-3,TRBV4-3,CASSQVAGPRDGTQYF,TGCGCCAGCAGCCAGGTAGCGGGGCCCCGAGATGGTACGCAGTATTTT
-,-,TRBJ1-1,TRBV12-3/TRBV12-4,CASSFRAEAFF,TGTGCCAGCAGTTTTAGGGCTGAAGCTTTCTTT
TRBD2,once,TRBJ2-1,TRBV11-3,CASSLGVAGEKYNEQFF,TGTGCCAGCAGCTTAGGGGTAGCGGGGGAAAAGTACAATGAGCAGTTCTTC
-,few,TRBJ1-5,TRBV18,CASSPGDQPQHF,TGTGCCAGCTCACCGGGGGATCAGCCCCAGCATTTT
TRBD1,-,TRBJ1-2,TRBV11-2,CASSSLGTGSRYGGYTF,TGTGCCAGCAGCTCCCTAGGGACAGGGAGTAGATACGGTGGCTACACCTTC
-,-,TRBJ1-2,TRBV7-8,CASSFVLGNGYTF,TGTGCCAGCAGCTTCGTTCTGGGGAATGGCTACACCTTC